This is a list of T cell receptor beta chains from one sample in a study of T-cell memory formation after mild COVID-19. TCRdb reprocessed the 5' RACE reads via MiXCR and lists one record per CDR3 protein. The sample lists approximately 480,000 distinct CDR3 sequences; about 18% were seen once. The sequenced sample was PBMCs or a T cell subset sorted from them (not recorded which). The receptor source for this set is an adult woman who had mild COVID-19 (a few samples of this study predate the infection). Cell type and time point are not known. The CDR3 runs from the conserved cysteine through the conserved F or W. The D gene is left open where the match is weak. Expanded clones are given a class, and other clones once, few, many or no size at all.

CDR3 length,clone size,V gene,D gene,J gene,CDR3 DNA,CDR3 protein
11,many,TRBV18,TRBD1,TRBJ1-1,TGTGCCAGCTCACAGGGACAGTTAGCTTTCTTT,CASSQGQLAFF
15,few,TRBV7-3,.,TRBJ2-3,TGTGCCAGCAGGTCCCCGGGAGTTGCGACAGATACGCAGTATTTT,CASRSPGVATDTQYF
14,.,TRBV2,.,TRBJ1-5,TGTGCCAGCGGAGTCGGGCTGTTAGGGCAGCCCCAGCATTTT,CASGVGLLGQPQHF
14,.,TRBV6-5,.,TRBJ2-1,TGTGCCAGCAGCCCCGACAGGAGTTACAATGAGCAGTTCTTC,CASSPDRSYNEQFF
14,many,TRBV7-8,.,TRBJ2-5,TGTGCCAGCAGGCTACGGGGGACTCAAGAGACCCAGTACTTC,CASRLRGTQETQYF
17,.,TRBV24-1,TRBD1,TRBJ1-5,TGTGCCACTTCAACTGGCCGGACAGGGGGCATCAATCAGCCCCAGCATTTT,CATSTGRTGGINQPQHF
14,.,TRBV15,.,TRBJ2-2,TGTGCCACCATTGAGGGCCCGAACACCGGGGAGCTGTTTTTT,CATIEGPNTGELFF
16,few,TRBV7-6,.,TRBJ2-3,TGTGCCAGCAGCTTAGAGCCCCTTCGGGGGACAGATACGCAGTATTTT,CASSLEPLRGTDTQYF
12,many,TRBV12-3/TRBV12-4,.,TRBJ2-1,TGTGCCAGCCGGGGCCCGTACAATGAGCAGTTCTTC,CASRGPYNEQFF
13,.,TRBV2,TRBD1,TRBJ2-7,TGTGCCAGCACAAGACAGGGAGTAGACGAGCAGTACTTC,CASTRQGVDEQYF
16,.,TRBV6-5,TRBD2,TRBJ2-1,TGTGCCAGCAGTTCCCAAGCGGGGGGGACAACCAATGAGCAGTTCTTC,CASSSQAGGTTNEQFF
13,.,TRBV15,.,TRBJ1-1,TGTGCCACCAGCAGAGAACCCCTCTCTGAAGCTTTCTTT,CATSREPLSEAFF
13,few,TRBV10-3,.,TRBJ2-1,TGTGCCATCAGTTCCAGTCAGGGCAATGAGCAGTTCTTC,CAISSSQGNEQFF
15,few,TRBV7-2,TRBD1,TRBJ2-2,TGTGCCAGCAGGTCCGGGACAGGGTACACCGGGGAGCTGTTTTTT,CASRSGTGYTGELFF
13,.,TRBV20-1,.,TRBJ2-3,TGCAGTGCTAGGGCCACGCTCACAGATACGCAGTATTTT,CSARATLTDTQYF
14,.,TRBV20-1,TRBD2,TRBJ2-2,TGCAGTGCTAGGACTAGCGTGAACACCGGGGAGCTGTTTTTT,CSARTSVNTGELFF
14,.,TRBV6-1,.,TRBJ1-2,TGTGCCAGCAGTGAAGGGAGTTTGGTCTATGGCTACACCTTC,CASSEGSLVYGYTF
16,.,TRBV9,TRBD1,TRBJ2-3,TGTGCCAGCAGCGGTCACAGGGGGCGAAGCACAGATACGCAGTATTTT,CASSGHRGRSTDTQYF
14,.,TRBV7-8,.,TRBJ1-1,TGTGCCAGCAGCTCGCCCCTGGGGGTCACTGAAGCTTTCTTT,CASSSPLGVTEAFF
13,.,TRBV28,.,TRBJ2-7,TGTGCCAGCAGTTTCCAGGGTCGGTACGAGCAGTACTTC,CASSFQGRYEQYF
15,.,TRBV20-1,.,TRBJ2-5,TGCAGTGCCCCAAGGGTGGCGGGTTGGAAAGAGACCCAGTACTTC,CSAPRVAGWKETQYF
15,.,TRBV6-5,.,TRBJ1-2,TGTGCCAGCAGTTCCGAGACAGGCCCCCTAAGAGGCTACACCTTC,CASSSETGPLRGYTF
14,.,TRBV5-1,TRBD1,TRBJ2-5,TGCGCCAGCAGCCCAGGGACAGGGGAAGAGACCCAGTACTTC,CASSPGTGEETQYF
13,.,TRBV12-3/TRBV12-4,TRBD1,TRBJ1-1,TGTGCCAGCAGGGGACAGTTGACTACTGAAGCTTTCTTT,CASRGQLTTEAFF
14,few,TRBV7-2,.,TRBJ1-1,TGTGCCAGCAGCCCCTCTCTCGTTCGGACTGAAGCTTTCTTT,CASSPSLVRTEAFF
16,many,TRBV12-3/TRBV12-4,TRBD2,TRBJ2-2,TGTGCCAGCAGCCCCAGGACTAGCGGGGTTGGCGGGGAGCTGTTTTTT,CASSPRTSGVGGELFF
13,few,TRBV10-3,.,TRBJ2-7,TGTGCCATCAGTGAGGGGAAAACTTACGAGCAGTACTTC,CAISEGKTYEQYF
15,few,TRBV7-2,.,TRBJ1-2,TGTGCCAGCAGCACACCCCAGGCCGCTGGCTATGGCTACACCTTC,CASSTPQAAGYGYTF
14,few,TRBV10-3,.,TRBJ2-5,TGTGCCATCAGTGAGCCAGGCTTCCAAGAGACCCAGTACTTC,CAISEPGFQETQYF
14,many,TRBV5-4,.,TRBJ2-3,TGTGCCAGCAGCTTGGGACCTCCCACAGATACGCAGTATTTT,CASSLGPPTDTQYF
16,.,TRBV7-9,.,TRBJ2-2,TGTGCCAGCCCCCGAGACCCCCGGAACCTCACCGGGGAGCTGTTTTTT,CASPRDPRNLTGELFF
12,.,TRBV3-2,.,TRBJ1-1,TGTGCCAGCCTGGGTAAGAACACTGAAGCTTTCTTT,CASLGKNTEAFF
15,.,TRBV6-5,TRBD1,TRBJ2-1,TGTGCCAGCGCCAAGACAGGGACAGTAGACAATGAGCAGTTCTTC,CASAKTGTVDNEQFF
13,.,TRBV9,.,TRBJ2-7,TGTGCCAGCAGCGTGGGGGGGGCCAACGAGCAGTACTTC,CASSVGGANEQYF
11,.,TRBV27,TRBD1,TRBJ1-2,TGTGCCAGCGGACAGGGCTATGGCTACACCTTC,CASGQGYGYTF
15,few,TRBV5-1,.,TRBJ2-7,TGCGCCAGCAGCTTGGATGGCGCGGAGTGGTCCGAGCAGTACTTC,CASSLDGAEWSEQYF
11,.,TRBV24-1,.,TRBJ2-2,TGTGCCACCAGTGCGTACGGGGAGCTGTTTTTT,CATSAYGELFF
14,few,TRBV5-1,.,TRBJ1-4,TGCGCCAGCAGTCCAGACGGGACTCCTGGAAAACTGTTTTTT,CASSPDGTPGKLFF
17,.,TRBV12-3/TRBV12-4,.,TRBJ2-3,TGTGCCAGCTACTTTTCCGGGACTCACAGTTACACAGATACGCAGTATTTT,CASYFSGTHSYTDTQYF
15,many,TRBV4-3,.,TRBJ2-2,TGCGCCAGCAGAATTTCCGAGGCGAACACCGGGGAGCTGTTTTTT,CASRISEANTGELFF
15,many,TRBV6-6,TRBD2,TRBJ2-3,TGTGCCAGCCTGGGGACTAGCGGGAGCCGAGATACGCAGTATTTT,CASLGTSGSRDTQYF
16,many,TRBV24-1,TRBD1,TRBJ2-2,TGTGCCACCAGTGATCCCGGGACAGCGAACACCGGGGAGCTGTTTTTT,CATSDPGTANTGELFF
14,few,TRBV6-2/TRBV6-3,.,TRBJ2-7,TGTGCCAGCATCGGGGGGACATTTAGCCACGAGCAGTACTTC,CASIGGTFSHEQYF